This T cell receptor (beta chain) was profiled in a study of T cell responses to AZD1222 COVID-19 vaccine. Study outcomes and limitations: Targeting of unmutated variant regions was reportedly seen in nearly half of spike-specific TCRs. With two AZD1222 doses given, Spike-specific TCR breadth and depth both rose. Most donors were white British, females outnumbered males, and clonal diversity was possibly underestimated.

Germline V gene sequence: CDR1 SGHNT, CDR2 YYREEE (reference sequence). V shed 4 bases and J 3 bases; nucleotides not matched to a gene: 7. The CDR3 is 15 residues long. Repertoires were generated with immunoSEQ multiplex PCR, while TCRdb's copy carries only in-frame clones and drops some. The table shows over 85,000 clones, with less than 95% occurring only once. This clone was picked up one time. Its specificity is unknown. The specimen was peripheral blood, collected on day 0 of AZD1222 vaccination. The chain recombines TRBV5-4 with TRBJ2-3; 8 bases match TRBD2. The clonotype comes from an adult in good health. CDR3 coding DNA: TGTGCCAGCAGCCGCTCCGGGGGGGCGACAGATACGCAGTATTTT. Translation: CASSRSGGATDTQYF.